The 19 T cell receptor beta chains below come from one sample, sequenced in a study of response to subunit inactivated influenza vaccine. TCRdb re-analysed the RT-PCR reads in MiXCR, keeping a single row per CDR3 protein. Found here are over 450,000 distinct CDR3 sequences, under 15% of them singletons; the top ten hold less than 15%. This material consisted of PBMCs from blood, taken about 40 days after vaccination. Source of these receptors: a man aged 45-60 years who received an inactivated influenza vaccine.

The rearrangement links TRBV12-3 or TRBV12-4 to TRBJ1-1, with TRBD1 matching 7 bases. The CDR3 runs to 16 residues. V trimming: 5 bases; J trimming: 6 bases; junction bases outside the gene matches: 15. The CDR3 loop reads CASSTLAGGGSSEAFF. In DNA, the CDR3 is TGTGCCAGCAGTACCCTTGCAGGGGGAGGGTCATCTGAAGCTTTCTTT.

The chain joins TRBV27 to TRBJ2-2, with a tentative D call TRBD2 (6 bases). From germline, CDR1 is MNHEY and CDR2 SMNVEV (reference sequence). This CDR3 contains 14 residues. V was trimmed by 5 bases and J by 6 bases, leaving 13 bases between them. The CDR3 DNA reads as TGTGCCAGCAGTAAATCTACGGGGGCCGGGGAGCTGTTTTTT. Its protein product is CASSKSTGAGELFF.

This clonotype was picked up a small number of times. Here the CDR3 DNA reads TGTGCCAGCAGCCAGAGTCTACGGGAGCTGTTTTTT. Protein product: CASSQSLRELFF. This sequence joins TRBV3-1 and TRBJ2-2; D is unclear. Germline V gene lookup returns CDR1 LGHDT and CDR2 YNNKEL (reference sequence). V gave up 3 bases and J gave up 9 bases, with 8 bases separating them. There are 12 residues in the CDR3.

This clonotype came up a few times. V and J are TRBV6-5 and TRBJ2-3; TRBD2 aligns across 10 bases. The CDR3 totals 15 residues. J gave up 2 bases and V 4 bases, and 3 bases lay outside the gene matches. CDR1 MNHEY and CDR2 SVGAGI come from the germline V gene. CDR3 bases: TGTGCCAGCAGTTCCGGACTAGCGGCCACAGATACGCAGTATTTT. Protein: CASSSGLAATDTQYF.

The chain links TRBV28 to TRBJ2-3; D remains unclear. The ends were cut back, 8 bases at V and 5 bases at J, with 11 bases in the middle. The CDR3 totals 12 residues. Germline-derived CDR1 and CDR2 are MDHEN and SYDVKM. The CDR3 sequence is CASHGRLDTQYF. In DNA form, the CDR3 reads TGTGCCAGCCATGGACGCTTAGATACGCAGTATTTT. The complete variable domain, with remaining parts taken from reference TRBV28 and TRBJ2-3, reads DVKVTQSSRYLVKRTGEKVFLECVQDMDHENMFWYRQDPGLGLRLIYFSYDVKMKEKGDIPEGYSVSREKKERFSLILESASTNQTSMYLCASHGRLDTQYFGPGTRLTVL.

This clonotype has a handful of counts. Written as DNA, the CDR3 is TGCAGTGCTCTTCTCACCTCAGATACGCAGTATTTT. This translates into CSALLTSDTQYF. The chain carries TRBV20-1 and TRBJ2-3; D call uncertain. The V end was cut by 5 bases, the J end by 4 bases, with 10 bases between. This CDR3 spans 12 amino acids. Per germline, CDR1 DFQATT and CDR2 SNEGSKA (reference sequence).

This clonotype was counted a few times. This sequence joins TRBV20-1 and TRBJ2-2; unclear D gene. The CDR3 length is 14 residues. Trimming took off 5 bases at V and 5 bases at J, with 15 bases between the two ends. Germline CDR1 reads DFQATT; CDR2 reads SNEGSKA (reference sequence). The CDR3 spells CSAPLASETGELFF. CDR3 sequence (DNA): TGCAGTGCTCCTCTCGCATCGGAGACCGGGGAGCTGTTTTTT.

The chain is built from TRBV28 and TRBJ2-3; 7 bases match TRBD2. The CDR3 sequence is 15 residues long. J was trimmed by 2 bases and V by 6 bases; bases with no gene match: 8. CDR1 and CDR2 (germline): MDHEN, SYDVKM. The CDR3 bases are TGTGCCAGCAGAAAGAGCGGGGCGAACACAGATACGCAGTATTTT. This translates into CASRKSGANTDTQYF.

The rearrangement uses TRBV15 and TRBJ1-5; 8 bases map to TRBD1. The CDR3 runs to 15 residues. Germline V gives CDR1 LNHNV, CDR2 YYDKDF (reference sequence). J gave up 5 bases and V 2 bases, and 5 bases lay outside the gene matches. CDR3 loop: CATSRRTGIHQPQHF. The DNA of the CDR3 is TGTGCCACCAGCAGAAGGACAGGGATACATCAGCCCCAGCATTTT.

Only a few counts were recorded for this clonotype. The J gene is TRBJ2-7, the V gene TRBV11-2; 7 nucleotides align to TRBD1. The germline gives CDR1 SGHAT, CDR2 FQNNGV. V was pared by 4 bases and J by 1 base, with 7 bases of the junction left unmatched. This CDR3 comprises 15 residues. CDR3 bases: TGTGCCAGCAGCTCGGTACAGGGGAAGTCCTACGAGCAGTACTTC. Translated: CASSSVQGKSYEQYF.

This clonotype showed up just a few times. The V and J genes are TRBV6-2 or TRBV6-3 and TRBJ2-7; D is possibly TRBD2 (6 bases). The CDR3 length is 14 residues. CDR1 is MNHEY, CDR2 SVGEGT, per germline. V shed 7 bases and J shed 3 bases, with 16 bases lying between them. CDR3 residues: CASTQPPGSYEQYF. For the CDR3, the DNA is TGTGCCAGCACCCAACCGCCCGGGAGCTACGAGCAGTACTTC.

Ten or more counts support this clonotype. The chain employs TRBV11-2 and TRBJ2-2; 9 bases match TRBD2. CDR3 length: 15 amino acids. The ends lost 4 bases at V and 6 bases at J; junction bases unmatched: 6. Germline CDR1 and CDR2: SGHAT and FQNNGV. The CDR3 DNA reads TGTGCCAGCAGCTCTCTCGCGGGGGGGGCCGGGGAGCTGTTTTTT. Encoded protein: CASSSLAGGAGELFF.

This clonotype was counted many times. The chain recombines TRBV4-3 with TRBJ1-1; perhaps TRBD1 as D (5 bases). V was cut by 2 bases and J by 8 bases, with 6 bases left in between. CDR1 and CDR2 from the germline V gene are LGHNA and YSLEER. The CDR3 totals 11 residues. CDR3 nucleotide sequence: TGCGCCAGCAGCCAAAGGGACGAAGCTTTCTTT. It is translated as CASSQRDEAFF.

The J gene is TRBJ2-2, the V gene TRBV20-1; D is unresolved. The CDR3 loop spans 15 amino acids. V was clipped by 3 bases and J by 1 base, with 12 bases between them. CDR1 DFQATT and CDR2 SNEGSKA come from the germline V gene (reference sequence). DNA of the CDR3: TGCAGTGCTAGGAAGGCTCCGAGGAACACCGGGGAGCTGTTTTTT. Its protein is CSARKAPRNTGELFF.

This clonotype was seen a few times. This rearrangement joins TRBV3-1 to TRBJ2-1; 10 bases line up with TRBD1. The CDR3 runs to 17 residues. Germline CDR1 reads LGHDT; CDR2 reads YNNKEL (reference sequence). The ends lost 1 base at V and 7 bases at J; junction bases unmatched: 10. CDR3 coding DNA: TGTGCCAGCAGCCAAGGACAGGGGGCGATAATTGGGAATGAGCAGTTCTTC. This translates into CASSQGQGAIIGNEQFF.

This clonotype was counted a few times. J is TRBJ2-1 and V is TRBV6-2 or TRBV6-3; 11 nucleotides match TRBD2. V lost 2 bases and J lost 7; bases outside the gene matches: 7. Per germline, CDR1 MNHEY and CDR2 SVGEGT. The CDR3 is made up of 16 amino acids. CDR3 residues: CASSYDSSGRINEQFF. The DNA of the CDR3 is TGTGCCAGCAGTTACGACTCTAGCGGGAGGATAAATGAGCAGTTCTTC.

The rearrangement joins TRBV4-3 to TRBJ2-2, with TRBD1 identical over 7 bases. There are 16 residues in the CDR3. J gave up 4 bases and V 3 bases, and 8 bases lay outside the gene matches. CDR1 LGHNA and CDR2 YSLEER come from the germline V gene. CDR3 DNA sequence: TGCGCCAGCAGCCAGGCCGGGACAGCGCGCACCGGGGAGCTGTTTTTT. Amino acids: CASSQAGTARTGELFF.

A few counts support this clonotype. J is TRBJ2-1 and V is TRBV29-1; 7 bases are shared with TRBD2. The CDR3 loop spans 15 amino acids. V was clipped by 1 base and J by 5 bases; unmatched bases: 8. Looked up from germline, CDR1 is SQVTM and CDR2 is ANQGSEA. The CDR3 DNA follows: TGCAGCGTTGAAGGCTCCGGGGGGATGGACAATGAGCAGTTCTTC. Encoded protein: CSVEGSGGMDNEQFF.

This clonotype came up many times. The V call is TRBV5-1, the J call TRBJ1-2, with 8 bases lining up with TRBD1. The V gene's germline CDR1 is SGHRS and CDR2 YFSETQ. Trimming at V came to 3 bases and at J to 2 bases, leaving 3 bases not matched to a gene. The CDR3 spans 14 residues. This CDR3 is CASSWAGGNYGYTF. CDR3 coding DNA: TGCGCCAGCAGCTGGGCAGGGGGCAACTATGGCTACACCTTC.